The next 29 T cell receptor beta chains were all read from a single sample in a study of cytomegalovirus exposure and HLA in healthy donors. Both 60 Vbeta primers and 13 Jbeta primers went into the PCR. Here immunoSEQ multiplex PCR was the method, and the copy in TCRdb shows in-frame clones only, minus some. The table lists some 170,000 clones, about 72% of them singletons, with over 1.1% in the top ten. The sample consisted of PBMCs. The receptors come from a man aged 55 to 69 in good health and CMV-seronegative.

The CDR3 loop is CASSLQGAGGNTIYF. In nucleotides, the CDR3 is TGTGCCAGCAGTTTACAGGGGGCGGGTGGAAACACCATATATTTT. The chain is built from TRBV27 and TRBJ1-3, with 8 positions matching TRBD1. The ends lost 2 bases at V and 3 bases at J; junction bases unmatched: 3. CDR3 length: 15 residues. Germline CDR1 is MNHEY and CDR2 is SMNVEV (reference sequence).

This clone was found once. The chain recombines TRBV29-1 with TRBJ2-3; 7 nucleotides align to TRBD2. Germline V gives CDR1 SQVTM, CDR2 ANQGSEA. The J segment lost 6 bases and the V segment lost 6 bases, leaving 12 bases of the junction unmatched. CDR3 length equals 14 residues. As DNA, the CDR3 is TGCAGCGTCCAAGATGGGGCGGGAGACGATACGCAGTATTTT. As protein: CSVQDGAGDDTQYF.

V gene TRBV11-2 combines with J gene TRBJ1-2; TRBD1 aligns across 7 bases. The trim removed 4 bases at V and 8 bases at J, leaving 10 bases unmatched. The germline gives CDR1 SGHAT, CDR2 FQNNGV. The CDR3 is 14 residues long. The CDR3 loop reads CASSSPRQGRGYTF. Here the CDR3 DNA reads TGTGCCAGCAGCTCTCCCCGACAGGGACGCGGCTACACCTTC.

The chain links TRBV2 to TRBJ2-5; D possibly corresponds to TRBD2 (6 bases). The CDR3 extends over 17 amino acids. Trimming removed 6 bases from V and 2 bases from J, with 22 bases in between. Germline lookup yields CDR1 SNHLY and CDR2 FYNNEI. The CDR3 protein is CASRRGLEGIFQETQYF. In DNA, the CDR3 is TGTGCCAGCAGGAGGGGACTCGAGGGGATATTTCAAGAGACCCAGTACTTC.

The gene calls are TRBV11-3 and TRBJ2-1; a weak D match, TRBD2 (5 bases). This CDR3 has 15 residues. V gave up 0 bases and J gave up 2 bases, with 8 bases separating them. In germline, CDR1 is SGHNT, CDR2 YENEEA. This CDR3 reads CASSLEAAPYNEQFF. CDR3 in DNA: TGTGCCAGCAGCTTAGAAGCGGCACCCTACAATGAGCAGTTCTTC.

This chain uses TRBV21-1 with TRBJ1-6; the tabulated D call, TRBD1, remains unverified against the DNA. TRBV21-1 is termed a pseudogene. This CDR3 spans 16 amino acids. The CDR3 bases are TGTGCCAGCAGCAAAGAGGGGGACAGCCTCGGTGGGCCCCTCCACTTT. It is translated as CASSKEGDSLGGPLHF.

This clone was recorded once. This chain connects TRBV7-3 to TRBJ2-7; the match to TRBD1 covers 8 bases. CDR3 length: 15 amino acids. After removal of 5 bases from V and 5 bases from J, the junction contained 11 bases not matched to a gene. Germline CDR1 reads SGHTA; CDR2 reads FQGTGA. The DNA for the CDR3 is TGTGCCAGCAGCCCACAGCCGGGACAGGTAAACGAGCAGTACTTC. It encodes CASSPQPGQVNEQYF.

Only a few counts were recorded for this clone. The CDR3 coding sequence is TGTGCCAGCAGCTTCCGGGGGACAGGGGCTTACAATGAGCAGTTCTTC. Protein product: CASSFRGTGAYNEQFF. This sequence joins TRBV5-8 and TRBJ2-1; 10 bases fit TRBD1. Germline V gene data show CDR1 as SGHTS and CDR2 as YDEGEE. V lost 2 bases and J lost 4; bases outside the gene matches: 6. CDR3 length equals 16 residues.

The rearrangement links TRBV2 to TRBJ1-6; TRBD1 matches at 8 bases. The CDR3 spans 16 residues. V was clipped by 5 bases and J by 9 bases; unmatched bases: 12. Germline assignment: CDR1 SNHLY and CDR2 FYNNEI. CDR3 amino acids: CASSLTTGTGASPLHF. CDR3 DNA sequence: TGTGCCAGCAGTTTAACTACCGGGACAGGAGCTTCACCCCTCCACTTT.

The chain couples TRBV9 to TRBJ2-3, with a possible D match to TRBD2 (5 bases). CDR3 length: 16 amino acids. V was shortened by 4 bases and J by 3 bases, with 18 bases between the two germline ends. CDR1 is SGDLS, CDR2 YYNGEE, per germline. In DNA form, the CDR3 reads TGTGCCAGCAGCATAGCCCCCCCCGGCGGGACAGATACGCAGTATTTT. Protein: CASSIAPPGGTDTQYF. The entire variable domain, with the rest obtained from reference TRBV9 and TRBJ2-3, is as follows: DSGVTQTPKHLITATGQRVTLRCSPRSGDLSVYWYQQSLDQGLQFLIQYYNGEERAKGNILERFSAQQFPDLHSELNLSSLELGDSALYFCASSIAPPGGTDTQYFGPGTRLTVL.

The chain is built from TRBV28 and TRBJ2-1; 13 positions agree with TRBD2. After removal of 6 bases from V and 12 bases from J, the junction contained 11 bases not matched to a gene. The germline gives CDR1 MDHEN, CDR2 SYDVKM. The CDR3 length is 15 residues. CDR3 in amino acids: CASRPGLAGARGQFF. CDR3 sequence (DNA): TGTGCCAGCAGACCCGGACTAGCGGGAGCTCGGGGGCAGTTCTTC.

V and J are TRBV4-3 and TRBJ2-2; D is uncertain. The CDR3 spans 15 residues. CDR1 and CDR2 from the germline V gene are LGHNA and YSLEER. The ends were cut back, 2 bases at V and 3 bases at J, with 10 bases in the middle. In DNA, the CDR3 is TGCGCCAGCAGCCAAAGCCTAGGAGACACCGGGGAGCTGTTTTTT. Protein: CASSQSLGDTGELFF.

This chain connects TRBV4-3 to TRBJ2-7; perhaps TRBD1 as D (6 bases). This CDR3 is built from 16 residues. V dropped 0 bases and J dropped 2 bases, with 14 bases sitting between them. Germline V gene sequence: CDR1 LGHNA, CDR2 YSLEER. CDR3 amino acids: CASSQEVQGLAYEQYF. Here the CDR3 DNA reads TGCGCCAGCAGCCAAGAGGTTCAGGGGCTAGCCTACGAGCAGTACTTC.

The chain has TRBV7-9 and TRBJ2-1; D call uncertain. The germline V and J ends were trimmed by 3 bases and 15 bases, with 15 bases remaining between them. The CDR3 runs 12 residues. Germline V gene lookup returns CDR1 SEHNR and CDR2 FQNEAQ (reference sequence). The CDR3: CASSFLQEFLFF. CDR3 DNA sequence: TGTGCCAGCAGCTTTCTTCAGGAATTCCTGTTCTTC.

V gene TRBV4-1 combines with J gene TRBJ2-1; 7 bases agree with TRBD1. Germline CDR1 and CDR2: MGHRA and YSYEKL. This CDR3 is built from 15 residues. Losses at the gene ends were 4 bases for V and 3 bases for J; bases not matched to a gene: 6. The chain's CDR3 is CASSLAGTDYNEQFF. The CDR3 region has the DNA TGCGCCAGCAGCCTAGCCGGGACAGACTACAATGAGCAGTTCTTC.

This clone showed up just a few times. This chain joins TRBV6-6 and TRBJ2-2; D ambiguous. V was pared by 0 bases and J by 5 bases, with 7 bases between. Germline-derived CDR1 and CDR2 are MNHNY and SVGAGI (reference sequence). The CDR3 totals 14 residues. Here the CDR3 reads CASSYSSQTGELFF. The CDR3 bases are TGTGCCAGCAGTTACTCGAGCCAAACCGGGGAGCTGTTTTTT.

The chain employs TRBV29-1 and TRBJ2-5; TRBD2 aligns across 7 bases. The germline CDR1 and CDR2 sequences are SQVTM and ANQGSEA. The CDR3 has 17 amino acids. Losses at the gene ends were 5 bases for V and 4 bases for J; bases not matched to a gene: 19. The CDR3 nucleotides are TGCAGCGTTCGTTCCCCGCCGGGCGGGAGAGGAGGAGAGACCCAGTACTTC. As protein: CSVRSPPGGRGGETQYF.

This chain connects TRBV5-1 to TRBJ2-7, with D perhaps TRBD2 (6 bases). The V end lost 5 bases, the J end lost 6 bases, and 15 bases lay between the germline ends. This CDR3 region has 13 residues. Germline values: CDR1 SGHRS, CDR2 YFSETQ. The CDR3 coding sequence is TGCGCCAGCAGAGTCGGGGGTCCGGGCGAGCAGTACTTC. Its translation: CASRVGGPGEQYF.

The CDR3, as DNA: TGTGCCAGCAGCCAGACTAGCGGGAGATCCTACGAGCAGTACTTC. As protein: CASSQTSGRSYEQYF. The genes are TRBV7-2 and TRBJ2-5; 12 bases agree with TRBD2. The J call is doubtful: the DNA matches TRBJ2-7 better. CDR1 is SGHTA, CDR2 FQGNSA, per germline. The CDR3 is 15 amino acids.

CDR3 sequence: CASSLIWGVSPLHF. In DNA form, the CDR3 reads TGTGCCAGCAGCTTAATATGGGGGGTTTCCCCCCTCCACTTT. The chain has TRBV7-3 and TRBJ1-6; D possibly corresponds to TRBD1 (5 bases). Germline CDR1 and CDR2: SGHTA and FQGTGA. The CDR3 is made up of 14 amino acids. V was cut by 1 base and J by 13 bases, with 14 bases left in between.

V is TRBV2 and J is TRBJ2-7; D remains unclear. In germline, CDR1 is SNHLY, CDR2 FYNNEI. The CDR3 spans 17 residues. V gave up 6 bases and J gave up 2 bases, with 23 bases separating them. This CDR3 is CASSRNHDSATTYEQYF. The CDR3 nucleotides read TGTGCCAGCAGCCGAAACCACGACTCGGCCACTACCTACGAGCAGTACTTC. Complete variable domain (other parts from reference TRBV2 and TRBJ2-7): EPEVTQTPSHQVTQMGQEVILRCVPISNHLYFYWYRQILGQKVEFLVSFYNNEISEKSEIFDDQFSVERPDGSNFTLKIRSTKLEDSAMYFCASSRNHDSATTYEQYFGPGTRLTVT.

The chain recombines TRBV7-9 with TRBJ1-4, with D maybe TRBD1 (6 bases). Germline V CDR1 and CDR2: SEHNR, FQNEAQ (reference sequence). The CDR3 has 15 residues. Trimming shortened V by 4 bases and J by 2 bases, and 11 bases separated the two germline ends. The CDR3: CASSSGDKTNEKLFF. The CDR3 DNA sequence: TGTGCCAGCAGCTCAGGGGACAAGACTAATGAAAAACTGTTTTTT.

The genes are TRBV7-8 and TRBJ2-3; 7 bases align to TRBD2. V lost 1 base to trimming and J lost 1 base; unmatched junction nucleotides: 5. In germline, CDR1 is SGHVS, CDR2 FQNEAQ. This CDR3 has 16 amino acids. The CDR3 spells CASSLVAGDGTDTQYF. For the CDR3, the DNA is TGTGCCAGCAGCTTAGTGGCGGGGGACGGCACAGATACGCAGTATTTT.

The chain has TRBV5-6 and TRBJ2-1, with D possibly TRBD1 on 6 matching bases. The CDR3 is 16 residues long. Trimming cost V 2 bases and J 4 bases, with 16 bases left between them. The germline V gene encodes CDR1 SGHDT and CDR2 YYEEEE. The CDR3 sequence is CASSLSDSPPYNEQFF. In DNA, the CDR3 is TGTGCCAGCAGCTTATCGGACAGTCCCCCGTACAATGAGCAGTTCTTC.

The CDR3 coding sequence is TGCGCCAGCAGCCAGGCAGGGCTAGGGGTTGACAATGAGCAGTTCTTC. Translating gives CASSQAGLGVDNEQFF. J is TRBJ2-1 and V is TRBV4-1; possible D gene TRBD1, 5 bases. The CDR3 runs to 16 residues. Trimming stripped 3 bases from V and 5 bases from J, with 17 bases between. The germline V gene has CDR1 MGHRA and CDR2 YSYEKL.

V and J are TRBV6-7 and TRBJ2-7; the D gene is possibly TRBD2 (6 bases). TRBV6-7 qualifies as an ORF whose function is uncertain. The CDR3 totals 21 residues. Trimming took off 6 bases at V and 1 base at J, with 34 bases between the two ends. The CDR3 sequence: CASSPECPIFQPGDSSYEQYF. The CDR3 coding sequence is TGTGCCAGCAGCCCCGAGTGCCCCATTTTTCAGCCGGGGGATTCATCCTACGAGCAGTACTTC.

The chain uses TRBV5-6 and TRBJ2-2; weak D call: TRBD1 (6 bases). Trimming took off 1 base at V and 3 bases at J, with 13 bases between the two ends. Germline V gene sequence: CDR1 SGHDT, CDR2 YYEEEE. The CDR3 runs to 16 residues. DNA of the CDR3: TGTGCCAGCAGCTTGATCTCGGGACACTACACCGGGGAGCTGTTTTTT. As protein: CASSLISGHYTGELFF.

This chain connects TRBV29-1 to TRBJ2-1; D is unclear. Germline V gives CDR1 SQVTM, CDR2 ANQGSEA. V was trimmed by 0 bases and J by 12 bases, leaving 9 bases between them. The CDR3 totals 11 residues. Written as DNA, the CDR3 is TGCAGCGTTGAAGAGGGCCAGCTGCAGTTCTTC. Protein product: CSVEEGQLQFF.

V usage is TRBV2 and J usage is TRBJ1-2; maybe TRBD1 (5 bases). V lost 6 bases and J 9 bases, leaving 23 bases between the germline ends. The germline V gene encodes CDR1 SNHLY and CDR2 FYNNEI. This CDR3 has 15 residues. This CDR3 reads CASRTWQGEEPRYTF. CDR3 bases: TGTGCCAGCAGGACATGGCAGGGTGAAGAACCCCGCTACACCTTC.